What follows are 17 T cell receptor beta chains derived from one specimen sequenced in a study of CD8 T cells in ankylosing spondylitis. Using its own MiXCR run on the 5' RACE reads, TCRdb lists one record per CDR3 protein. The sample includes roughly 120,000 distinct CDR3 sequences, roughly 7.3% of them seen just once. The sample comprised blood, either unsorted or a sorted T cell fraction (not recorded which). Source of these receptors: a male donor with ankylosing spondylitis or in good health (not recorded which).

This clonotype has a count of ten or more. J is TRBJ2-1 and V is TRBV5-6, with TRBD1 identical over 9 bases. Germline V gene data show CDR1 as SGHDT and CDR2 as YYEEEE. This CDR3 contains 15 residues. J lost 9 bases, V lost 2 bases, and 9 bases had no gene match. CDR3: CASSFRDRDHGEQFF. The DNA for the CDR3 is TGTGCCAGCAGCTTTCGGGACAGGGATCATGGTGAGCAGTTCTTC.

The J gene is TRBJ2-5, the V gene TRBV23-1; 9 bases match TRBD1. TRBV23-1 is an open reading frame whose function is uncertain. The length of the CDR3 is 13 residues. J gave up 4 bases and V 7 bases, and 4 bases lay outside the gene matches. The CDR3 loop reads CASTSTGGETQYF. CDR3 in DNA: TGCGCCAGCACCTCGACAGGGGGAGAGACCCAGTACTTC.

This clonotype was found many times. This sequence joins TRBV5-1 and TRBJ2-7; a possible D gene is TRBD2 (6 bases). CDR3 length: 15 amino acids. Germline lookup yields CDR1 SGHRS and CDR2 YFSETQ. Trimming cost V 2 bases and J 0 bases, with 12 bases left between them. The CDR3 DNA reads as TGCGCCAGCAGCTTCGCTAGCGTGGGCTCCTACGAGCAGTACTTC. Translation: CASSFASVGSYEQYF.

The chain joins TRBV20-1 to TRBJ2-2; no definite D call. This CDR3 is built from 14 residues. From germline, CDR1 is DFQATT and CDR2 SNEGSKA (reference sequence). V lost 3 bases to trimming and J lost 0 bases, with 8 bases between them. CDR3 in DNA: TGCAGTGCTAGTAGGCATACGAACACCGGGGAGCTGTTTTTT. It codes for CSASRHTNTGELFF.

This clonotype was found many times. The chain carries TRBV20-1 and TRBJ2-1; D ambiguous. Trimming shortened V by 6 bases and J by 6 bases, and 21 bases separated the two germline ends. The CDR3 spans 15 residues. From germline, CDR1 is DFQATT and CDR2 SNEGSKA (reference sequence). For the CDR3, the DNA is TGCAGTGCCCAGCCTCTGGCGTTCAAACCCAATGAGCAGTTCTTC. This codes for CSAQPLAFKPNEQFF.

This clonotype showed up many times. The chain couples TRBV29-1 to TRBJ2-1; unclear D gene. The germline V gene has CDR1 SQVTM and CDR2 ANQGSEA. The CDR3 sequence is 13 residues long. The germline V and J ends were trimmed by 3 bases and 4 bases, with 10 bases remaining between them. The CDR3 DNA follows: TGCAGCGTTGATCTTGGAGTGTACAATGAGCAGTTCTTC. Residues: CSVDLGVYNEQFF.

This clonotype was seen repeatedly, ten times or more. The chain uses TRBV6-5 and TRBJ2-2, with 8 positions matching TRBD1. The CDR3 is 17 amino acids. Germline values: CDR1 MNHEY, CDR2 SVGAGI. The ends lost 2 bases at V and 3 bases at J; junction bases unmatched: 8. This CDR3 is CASSYPWNRGDTGELFF. DNA of the CDR3: TGTGCCAGCAGTTACCCTTGGAACAGGGGGGACACCGGGGAGCTGTTTTTT.

This clonotype was counted ten times or more. The rearrangement joins TRBV7-9 to TRBJ1-2; no clear D. Germline CDR1 reads SEHNR; CDR2 reads FQNEAQ (reference sequence). The V end lost 5 bases, the J end lost 0 bases, and 10 bases lay between the germline ends. The CDR3 has 14 amino acids. CDR3 in amino acids: CASSLRWANYGYTF. CDR3 DNA sequence: TGTGCCAGCAGCCTCAGATGGGCTAACTATGGCTACACCTTC.

The table lists this clonotype with many counts. V usage is TRBV6-2 or TRBV6-3 and J usage is TRBJ2-2; 8 bases are a match to TRBD1. The CDR3 has 15 residues. The germline gives CDR1 MNHEY, CDR2 SVGEGT. V lost 5 bases and J lost 4; bases outside the gene matches: 6. The CDR3 is CASSVQGAITGELFF. DNA for the CDR3: TGTGCCAGCAGTGTCCAGGGGGCGATCACCGGGGAGCTGTTTTTT.

This clonotype was picked up many times. V usage is TRBV28 and J usage is TRBJ2-2; D gene uncertain. This CDR3 contains 8 residues. Germline V gene data show CDR1 as MDHEN and CDR2 as SYDVKM. The CDR3 loop is CRAGELFF. The CDR3 DNA follows: TGTAGGGCCGGGGAGCTGTTTTTT.

The gene calls are TRBV7-3 and TRBJ2-7, with D tentatively TRBD1 (5 bases). Germline CDR1 SGHTA, CDR2 FQGTGA. This CDR3 contains 13 residues. Trimming cost V 5 bases and J 0 bases, with 8 bases left between them. CDR3: CASSPGHSYEQYF. As DNA, the CDR3 is TGTGCCAGCAGCCCCGGACACTCCTACGAGCAGTACTTC. Full variable domain (missing parts from reference TRBV7-3 and TRBJ2-7): GAGVSQTPSNKVTEKGKYVELRCDPISGHTALYWYRQSLGQGPEFLIYFQGTGAADDSGLPNDRFFAVRPEGSVSTLKIQRTERGDSAVYLCASSPGHSYEQYFGPGTRLTVT.

This clonotype was seen repeatedly, ten times or more. The V call is TRBV20-1, the J call TRBJ2-5; D might be TRBD1 (6 bases). CDR3 length: 14 residues. The V gene lost 3 bases and the J gene lost 2 bases, with 13 bases spanning the gap. Germline V gene lookup returns CDR1 DFQATT and CDR2 SNEGSKA (reference sequence). DNA for the CDR3: TGCAGTGCTAGCCGTAGGGACAAACAAGAGACCCAGTACTTC. The encoded protein is CSASRRDKQETQYF.

This clonotype was found a few times. The V gene is TRBV24-1, the J gene TRBJ1-1, with D unclear. This CDR3 contains 13 residues. Deletions cut 5 bases from V and 5 bases from J, with 11 bases between. Germline V gives CDR1 KGHDR, CDR2 SFDVKD. The CDR3 nucleotides read TGTGCCACCAGTGCTGGGGTGGGGACTGAAGCTTTCTTT. Translation: CATSAGVGTEAFF.

This clonotype has at least ten counts. This sequence joins TRBV5-1 and TRBJ1-1, with D possibly TRBD1 on 5 matching bases. The germline gives CDR1 SGHRS, CDR2 YFSETQ. This CDR3 spans 15 amino acids. V was clipped by 0 bases and J by 2 bases, with 11 bases between them. The CDR3 sequence: CASSLDPGGNTEAFF. DNA of the CDR3: TGCGCCAGCAGCTTGGATCCTGGGGGTAACACTGAAGCTTTCTTT.

This clonotype was detected only a few times. The chain carries TRBV20-1 and TRBJ1-1; D unresolved. CDR1 and CDR2 from the germline V gene are DFQATT and SNEGSKA (reference sequence). The CDR3 consists of 13 residues. Trimming took 0 bases from V and 1 from J, leaving 6 bases between them. The chain's CDR3 is CSARDPRNTEAFF. In DNA, the CDR3 is TGCAGTGCTAGAGATCCTCGGAACACTGAAGCTTTCTTT.

This clonotype was observed many times. J is TRBJ2-2 and V is TRBV20-1; TRBD1 matches 8 bases. There are 16 residues in the CDR3. V lost 0 bases to trimming and J lost 3 bases; unmatched junction nucleotides: 6. From germline, CDR1 is DFQATT and CDR2 SNEGSKA (reference sequence). CDR3 DNA sequence: TGCAGTGCTAGAGAAACCGGGACAGGCTACACCGGGGAGCTGTTTTTT. Protein product: CSARETGTGYTGELFF.

Ten or more counts support this clonotype. The genes are TRBV5-6 and TRBJ2-7; no definite D call. The V end lost 4 bases, the J end lost 5 bases, and 13 bases lay between the germline ends. This CDR3 has 13 residues. Germline values: CDR1 SGHDT, CDR2 YYEEEE. The CDR3 region is CASSVFRRDEQYF. The CDR3 region has the DNA TGTGCCAGCAGCGTCTTTAGGCGAGACGAGCAGTACTTC.